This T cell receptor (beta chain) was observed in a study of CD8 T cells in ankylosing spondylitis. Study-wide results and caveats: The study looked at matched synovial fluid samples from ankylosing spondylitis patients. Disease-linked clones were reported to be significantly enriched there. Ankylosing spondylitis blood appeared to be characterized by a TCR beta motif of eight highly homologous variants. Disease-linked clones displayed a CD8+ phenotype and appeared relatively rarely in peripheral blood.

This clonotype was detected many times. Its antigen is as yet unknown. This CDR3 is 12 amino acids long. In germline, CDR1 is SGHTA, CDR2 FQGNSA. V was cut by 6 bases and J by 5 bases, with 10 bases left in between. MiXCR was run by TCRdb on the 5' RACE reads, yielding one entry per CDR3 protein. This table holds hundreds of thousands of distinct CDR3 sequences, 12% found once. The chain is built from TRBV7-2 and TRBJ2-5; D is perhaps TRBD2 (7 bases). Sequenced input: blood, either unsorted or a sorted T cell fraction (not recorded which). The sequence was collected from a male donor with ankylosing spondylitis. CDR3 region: CASRGGGETQYF. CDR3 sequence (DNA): TGTGCCAGCAGAGGGGGAGGGGAGACCCAGTACTTC.